This T cell receptor (beta chain) was documented in a study of blood T cells in healthy people across ages. A note on this clonotype: The junction departs from germline at one end; a sequencing error may be responsible.

It was with a sample-barcoded 5' primer and a J-beta primer mix that a second PCR of roughly 7 to 12 cycles was run. MiXCR, run by TCRdb on the 5' RACE reads, gives a single entry per CDR3 protein. The sample has hundreds of thousands of distinct CDR3 sequences, around two fifths seen once. This receptor was identified in a man aged 55 to 70 in good health. The sequenced sample was blood.

CDR3 residues: CAISEGGYGNTF. The CDR3 DNA sequence: TGTGCCATCAGTGAGGGAGGATATGGCAACACCTTC. The V and J genes are TRBV10-3 and TRBJ1-2; D not resolved. This CDR3 comprises 12 residues. CDR1 is ENHRY and CDR2 is SYGVKD in the germline V gene.